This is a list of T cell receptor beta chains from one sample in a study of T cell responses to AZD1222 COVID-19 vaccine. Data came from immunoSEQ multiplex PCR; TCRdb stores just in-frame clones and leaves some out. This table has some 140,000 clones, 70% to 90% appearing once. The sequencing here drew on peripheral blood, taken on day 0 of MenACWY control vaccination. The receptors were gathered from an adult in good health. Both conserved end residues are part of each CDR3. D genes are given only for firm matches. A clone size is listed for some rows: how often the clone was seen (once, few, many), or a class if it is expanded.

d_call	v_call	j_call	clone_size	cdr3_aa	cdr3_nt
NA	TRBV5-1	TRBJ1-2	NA	CASSLAQSGGMTGYTF	TGCGCCAGCAGCTTGGCTCAAAGCGGAGGGATGACAGGCTACACCTTC
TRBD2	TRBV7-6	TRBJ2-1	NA	CASSRLAGANNEQFF	TGTGCCAGCAGTCGACTAGCGGGGGCTAACAATGAGCAGTTCTTC
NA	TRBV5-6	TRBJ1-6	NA	CASSSPDRSSSLHF	TGTGCCAGCAGCTCCCCTGACAGGTCGAGTTCCCTCCACTTT
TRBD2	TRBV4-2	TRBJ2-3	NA	CASSPGLAGLDTQYF	TGTGCCAGCAGCCCCGGACTAGCGGGGCTTGATACGCAGTATTTT
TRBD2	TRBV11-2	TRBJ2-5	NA	CASSSGLAGGREFRTQYF	TGTGCCAGCAGCTCCGGACTAGCGGGGGGGCGAGAGTTTAGGACCCAGTACTTC
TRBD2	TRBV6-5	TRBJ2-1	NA	CASNSGGATQFF	TGTGCCAGCAATAGCGGGGGGGCAACTCAGTTCTTC
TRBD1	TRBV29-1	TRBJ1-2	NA	CSVRTGGLYGYTF	TGCAGCGTCAGGACAGGGGGTCTCTATGGCTACACCTTC
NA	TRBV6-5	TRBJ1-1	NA	CASTDRIAEAFF	TGTGCCAGCACCGACAGGATCGCTGAAGCTTTCTTT
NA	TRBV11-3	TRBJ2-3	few	CASSLTGRTDTQYF	TGTGCCAGCAGCTTAACAGGTCGCACAGATACGCAGTATTTT
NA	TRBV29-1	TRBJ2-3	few	CSVEDLAGWTGGTQYF	TGCAGCGTTGAAGATCTAGCCGGATGGACGGGTGGCACGCAGTATTTT
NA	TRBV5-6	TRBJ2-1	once	CASSLAPVVNEQFF	TGTGCCAGCAGCTTGGCTCCCGTCGTCAATGAGCAGTTCTTC
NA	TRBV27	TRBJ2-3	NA	CASSIDGYLTQYF	TGTGCCAGCAGTATCGACGGCTACCTAACGCAGTATTTT
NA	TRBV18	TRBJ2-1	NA	CASSPRQINEQFF	TGTGCCAGCTCACCACGACAGATCAATGAGCAGTTCTTC
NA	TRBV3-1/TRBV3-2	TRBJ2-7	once	CASSRGRGQNYEQYF	TGTGCCAGCAGCCGTGGTCGGGGGCAAAACTACGAGCAGTACTTC
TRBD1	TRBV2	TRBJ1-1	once	CASSAGQARGRNTEAFF	TGTGCCAGCAGTGCCGGACAGGCCCGGGGTCGGAACACTGAAGCTTTCTTT
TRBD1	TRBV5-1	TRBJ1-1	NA	CASSLKPGGNAAFF	TGCGCCAGCAGCCTCAAACCAGGGGGAAATGCGGCTTTCTTT
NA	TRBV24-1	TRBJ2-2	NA	CATSDLGGNTGELFF	TGTGCCACCAGTGATTTGGGAGGGAACACCGGGGAGCTGTTTTTT
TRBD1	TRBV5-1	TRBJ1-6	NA	CASSLEGQGNSPLHF	TGCGCCAGCAGCTTGGAGGGACAGGGGAATTCACCCCTCCACTTT
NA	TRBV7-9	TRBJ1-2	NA	CASSATDWRGYTF	TGTGCCAGCAGCGCCACAGATTGGAGGGGCTACACCTTC
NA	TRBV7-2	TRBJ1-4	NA	CASSSGINEKLFF	TGTGCCAGCAGCTCCGGGATTAATGAAAAACTGTTTTTT
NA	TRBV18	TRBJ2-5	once	CASSPQGLSGVEETQYF	TGTGCCAGCTCACCCCAGGGATTATCGGGTGTTGAGGAGACCCAGTACTTC
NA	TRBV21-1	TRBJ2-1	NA	CASSKRQQLHKTYNEQFF	TGTGCCAGCAGCAAACGTCAACAGTTACATAAGACCTACAATGAGCAGTTCTTC
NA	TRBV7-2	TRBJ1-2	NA	CASSSLFSGNYGYTF	TGTGCCAGCAGCTCTCTATTTAGCGGTAACTATGGCTACACCTTC
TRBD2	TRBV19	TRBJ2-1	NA	CASGGLGNEQFF	TGTGCCAGTGGGGGACTAGGCAATGAGCAGTTCTTC
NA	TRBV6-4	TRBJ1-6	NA	CASSAGGPSSPLHF	TGTGCCAGCAGTGCGGGAGGTCCTTCTTCACCCCTCCACTTT
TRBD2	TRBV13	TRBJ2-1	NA	CASEAGTGNEQFF	TGTGCCAGCGAAGCGGGGACGGGCAATGAGCAGTTCTTC
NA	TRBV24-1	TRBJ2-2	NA	CATGATGVTGELFF	TGTGCCACCGGGGCGACGGGGGTCACCGGGGAGCTGTTTTTT
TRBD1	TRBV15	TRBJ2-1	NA	CATSRDLGGPYNEQFF	TGTGCCACCAGCAGAGATCTAGGGGGCCCCTACAATGAGCAGTTCTTC
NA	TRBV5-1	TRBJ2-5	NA	CASSLGLPQETQYF	TGCGCCAGCAGCTTGGGGCTACCTCAAGAGACCCAGTACTTC
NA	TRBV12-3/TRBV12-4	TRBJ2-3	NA	CASRSDATDTQYF	TGTGCCAGCAGATCCGACGCAACAGATACGCAGTATTTT
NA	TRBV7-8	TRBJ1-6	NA	CASSSRQVQSSYNSPLHF	TGTGCCAGCAGCTCTAGACAGGTCCAAAGCTCCTATAATTCACCCCTCCACTTT
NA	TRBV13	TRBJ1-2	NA	CASSSGSHNYGYTF	TGTGCCAGCAGTTCCGGGTCCCATAACTATGGCTACACCTTC
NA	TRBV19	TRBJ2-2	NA	CASSSGQNTGELFF	TGTGCCAGTAGTTCGGGACAGAACACCGGGGAGCTGTTTTTT
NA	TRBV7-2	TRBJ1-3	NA	CASSAPLGGAGNTIYF	TGTGCCAGCAGCGCCCCCCTTGGAGGTGCTGGAAACACCATATATTTT
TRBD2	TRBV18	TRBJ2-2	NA	CASSPPIRGGTGELFF	TGTGCCAGCTCACCACCGATCCGCGGGGGGACCGGGGAGCTGTTTTTT
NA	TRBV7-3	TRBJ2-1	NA	CASSLTRENEQFF	TGTGCCAGCAGCTTAACGAGGGAGAATGAGCAGTTCTTC
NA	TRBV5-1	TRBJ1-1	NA	CASSSNMNTEAFF	TGCGCCAGCAGCTCCAACATGAACACTGAAGCTTTCTTT
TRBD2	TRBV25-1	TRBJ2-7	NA	CASSEELAGVSEQYF	TGTGCCAGCAGCGAAGAACTAGCGGGAGTATCCGAGCAGTACTTC
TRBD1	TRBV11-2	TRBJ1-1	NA	CASSQVGDSTEGSAEAFF	TGTGCCAGCAGCCAAGTCGGGGACAGCACCGAAGGGAGTGCTGAAGCTTTCTTT
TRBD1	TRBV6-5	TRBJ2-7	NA	CASRRPGQGFRGQYF	TGTGCCAGCAGACGACCGGGACAGGGGTTTCGTGGGCAGTACTTC
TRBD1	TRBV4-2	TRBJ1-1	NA	CASSREGQVGTEAFF	TGTGCCAGCAGCCGAGAGGGACAGGTCGGGACTGAAGCTTTCTTT
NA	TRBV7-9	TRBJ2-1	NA	CASSLRAKDEQFF	TGTGCCAGCAGCTTACGGGCTAAAGATGAGCAGTTCTTC
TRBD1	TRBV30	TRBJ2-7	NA	CAWGTGYSYEQYF	TGTGCCTGGGGGACAGGGTACTCCTACGAGCAGTACTTC
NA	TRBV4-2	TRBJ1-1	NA	CASVMLGPGGTEAFF	TGTGCCAGCGTTATGTTGGGTCCTGGGGGCACTGAAGCTTTCTTT
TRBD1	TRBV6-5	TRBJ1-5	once	CASSHQGVGQPQHF	TGTGCCAGCAGTCACCAGGGGGTTGGTCAGCCCCAGCATTTT
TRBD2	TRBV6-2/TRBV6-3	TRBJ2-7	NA	CASSRAGVAEQYF	TGTGCCAGCAGTCGAGCGGGAGTTGCCGAGCAGTACTTC
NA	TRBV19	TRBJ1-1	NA	CASSAKVGATEAFF	TGTGCCAGTAGCGCCAAGGTAGGGGCTACTGAAGCTTTCTTT
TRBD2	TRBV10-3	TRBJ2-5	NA	CAISEDGLAGGDMETQYF	TGTGCCATCAGTGAGGACGGACTAGCGGGAGGAGATATGGAGACCCAGTACTTC
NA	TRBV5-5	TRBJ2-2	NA	CASSLEARGHSNTGELFF	TGTGCCAGCAGCTTGGAGGCCCGGGGCCATTCGAACACCGGGGAGCTGTTTTTT
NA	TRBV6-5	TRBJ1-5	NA	CASSYIEGGQPQHF	TGTGCCAGCAGTTACATAGAGGGCGGTCAGCCCCAGCATTTT
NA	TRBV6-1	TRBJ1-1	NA	CASSEGQNTEAFF	TGTGCCAGCAGTGAAGGACAGAACACTGAAGCTTTCTTT
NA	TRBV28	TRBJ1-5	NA	CASRQPNQPQHF	TGTGCCAGCCGACAGCCAAATCAGCCCCAGCATTTT